This paragraph reports one T cell receptor (beta chain). In the original processing: Quantification of nucleated cells was approximated via reference gene primer amplification. Clones were read by immunoSEQ multiplex PCR, and TCRdb kept only the in-frame ones, dropping some. V and J calls and clone size are as listed in that table; D and trimming were resolved from the DNA. Among more than 250,000 clones listed, approximately 88% were seen once. These data originate in a study of blood T cell repertoires in COVID-19. What was sequenced was peripheral blood. This TCR came from a human donor in a cohort sampled during active COVID-19.

The CDR3 spells CASSLGLAWDEQYF. The CDR3 DNA sequence: TGTGCCAGCAGCTTAGGGCTAGCGTGGGACGAGCAGTACTTC. The chain is built from TRBV7-2 and TRBJ2-7; a weak D match, TRBD2 (6 bases). V was trimmed by 1 base and J by 5 bases, leaving 12 bases between them. This CDR3 has 14 amino acids. Germline loops: CDR1 SGHTA, CDR2 FQGNSA.